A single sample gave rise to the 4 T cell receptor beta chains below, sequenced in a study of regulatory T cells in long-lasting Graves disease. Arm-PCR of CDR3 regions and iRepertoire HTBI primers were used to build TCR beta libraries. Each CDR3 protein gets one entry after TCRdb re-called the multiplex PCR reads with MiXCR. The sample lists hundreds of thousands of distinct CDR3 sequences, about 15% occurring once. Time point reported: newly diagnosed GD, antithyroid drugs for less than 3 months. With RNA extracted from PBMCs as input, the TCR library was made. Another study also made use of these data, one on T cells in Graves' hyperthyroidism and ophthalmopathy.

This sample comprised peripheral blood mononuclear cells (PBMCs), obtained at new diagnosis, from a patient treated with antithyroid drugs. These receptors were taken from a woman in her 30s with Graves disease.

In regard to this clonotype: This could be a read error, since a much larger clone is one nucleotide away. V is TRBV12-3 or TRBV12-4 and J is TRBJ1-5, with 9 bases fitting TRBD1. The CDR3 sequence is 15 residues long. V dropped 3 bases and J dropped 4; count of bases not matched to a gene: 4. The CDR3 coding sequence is TGTGCCAGCAGTTTCCGGGACAGGGTAAATCAGCCCCAGCATTTT. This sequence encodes CASSFRDRVNQPQHF.

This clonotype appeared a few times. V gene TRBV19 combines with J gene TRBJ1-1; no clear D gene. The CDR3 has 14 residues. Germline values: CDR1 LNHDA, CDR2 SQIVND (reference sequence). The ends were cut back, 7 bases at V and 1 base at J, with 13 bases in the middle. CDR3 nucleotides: TGTGCCAGTAACCTCCGGGCGGGGAACACTGAAGCTTTCTTT. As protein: CASNLRAGNTEAFF.

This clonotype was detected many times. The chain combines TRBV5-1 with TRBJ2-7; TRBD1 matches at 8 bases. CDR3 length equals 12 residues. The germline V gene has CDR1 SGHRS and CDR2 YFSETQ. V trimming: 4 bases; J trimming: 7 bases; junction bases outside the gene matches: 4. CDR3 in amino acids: CASSDGQGEQYF. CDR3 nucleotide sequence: TGCGCCAGCAGCGACGGACAGGGTGAGCAGTACTTC.

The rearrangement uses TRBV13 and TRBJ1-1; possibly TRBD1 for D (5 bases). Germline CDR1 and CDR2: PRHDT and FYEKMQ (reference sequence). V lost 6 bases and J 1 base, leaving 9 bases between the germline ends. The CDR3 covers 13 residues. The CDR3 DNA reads TGTGCCAGCAGAGGGGCAGAGAACACTGAAGCTTTCTTT. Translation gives CASRGAENTEAFF.